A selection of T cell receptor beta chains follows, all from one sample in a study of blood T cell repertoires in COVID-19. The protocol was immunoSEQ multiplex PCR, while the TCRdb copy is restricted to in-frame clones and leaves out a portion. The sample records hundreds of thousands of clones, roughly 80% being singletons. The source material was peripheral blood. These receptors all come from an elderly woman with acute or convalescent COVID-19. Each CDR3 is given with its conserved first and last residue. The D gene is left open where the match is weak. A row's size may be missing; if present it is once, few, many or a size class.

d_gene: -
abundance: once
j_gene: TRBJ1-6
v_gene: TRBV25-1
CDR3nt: TGTGCCAGCAGCTGGGGGCGGAGTACGTATTCACCCCTCCACTTT
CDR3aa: CASSWGRSTYSPLHF

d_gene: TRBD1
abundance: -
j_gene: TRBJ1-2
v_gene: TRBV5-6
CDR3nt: TGTGCCAGCAGCAATCGTGACAGGGGGCCGAATGGCTACACCTTC
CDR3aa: CASSNRDRGPNGYTF

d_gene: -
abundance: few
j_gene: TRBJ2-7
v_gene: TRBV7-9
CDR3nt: TGTGCCAGCAGCTTAGCCATCGGGGGAAACGAGCAGTACTTC
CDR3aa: CASSLAIGGNEQYF

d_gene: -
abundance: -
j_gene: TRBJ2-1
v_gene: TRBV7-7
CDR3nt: TGTGCCAGCAGCCCAATTCGGGCGGGGGCCCCCTACAATGAGCAGTTCTTC
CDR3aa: CASSPIRAGAPYNEQFF

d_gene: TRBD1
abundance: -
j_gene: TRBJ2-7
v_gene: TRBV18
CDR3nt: TGTGCCAGCTCACCGATGGGACAGGGGGGCCACGAGCAGTACTTC
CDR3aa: CASSPMGQGGHEQYF

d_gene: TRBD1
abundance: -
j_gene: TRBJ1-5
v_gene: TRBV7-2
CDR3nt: TGTGCCAGCAGCTCGGACAGGTGGCCCCAGCATTTT
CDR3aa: CASSSDRWPQHF

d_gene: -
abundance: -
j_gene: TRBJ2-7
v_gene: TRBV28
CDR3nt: TGTGCCAGCAGTTCCGCGGTCGGCGAGCAGTACTTC
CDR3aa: CASSSAVGEQYF

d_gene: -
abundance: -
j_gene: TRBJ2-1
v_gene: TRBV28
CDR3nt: TGTGCCAGCAGCCTCGGGGGATCCTACAATGAGCAGTTCTTC
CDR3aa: CASSLGGSYNEQFF

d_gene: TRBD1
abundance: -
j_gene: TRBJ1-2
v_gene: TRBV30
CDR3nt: TGTGCCTGGAGTGGGGACAGGGGGCCTGGGTATGGCTACACCTTC
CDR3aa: CAWSGDRGPGYGYTF

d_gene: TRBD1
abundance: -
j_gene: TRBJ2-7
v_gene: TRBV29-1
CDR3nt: TGCAGCGTTGGGTCCGGGACAGGGTTCCACGAGCAGTACTTC
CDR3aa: CSVGSGTGFHEQYF

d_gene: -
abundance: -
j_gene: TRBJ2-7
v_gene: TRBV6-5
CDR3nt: TGTGCCAGCAGTCGACAAATAAAGGGGTACGAGCAGTACTTC
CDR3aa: CASSRQIKGYEQYF

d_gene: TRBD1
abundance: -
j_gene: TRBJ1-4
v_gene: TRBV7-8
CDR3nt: TGTGCCAGCAGCTTACCCACACAGGGGTCGGTTGAAAAACTGTTTTTT
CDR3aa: CASSLPTQGSVEKLFF

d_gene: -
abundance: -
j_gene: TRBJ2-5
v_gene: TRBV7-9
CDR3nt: TGTGCCAGCAGCACGGCGGTTCAAGAGACCCAGTACTTC
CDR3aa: CASSTAVQETQYF

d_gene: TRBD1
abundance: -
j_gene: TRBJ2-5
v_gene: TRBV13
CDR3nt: TGTGCCAGCAGCCACGGACAGGGGGGAGAGACCCAGTACTTC
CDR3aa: CASSHGQGGETQYF

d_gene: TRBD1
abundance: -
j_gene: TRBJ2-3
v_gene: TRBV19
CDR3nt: TGTGCCAGTCAGACAGGGTCCACAGATACGCAGTATTTT
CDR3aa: CASQTGSTDTQYF

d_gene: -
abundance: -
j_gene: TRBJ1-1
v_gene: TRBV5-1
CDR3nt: TGCGCCAGCAGCTTGGCAGTGAACACTGAAGCTTTCTTT
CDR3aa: CASSLAVNTEAFF

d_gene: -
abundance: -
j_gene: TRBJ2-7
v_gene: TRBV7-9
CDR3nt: TGTGCCAGCAGCCCTTCACTCGACATTTCCTCCTACGAGCAGTACTTC
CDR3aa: CASSPSLDISSYEQYF